Presented here are 17 T cell receptor beta chains from one specimen sequenced in a study of cytomegalovirus exposure and HLA in healthy donors. Some clones are missing from TCRdb's copy, which holds only in-frame ones; the method was immunoSEQ multiplex PCR. Of 300,000 to 400,000 clones in the sample, approximately 91% were seen once. The sequenced material came from PBMCs. Receptors originate from a man between 25 and 39 years old in good health and CMV-seronegative.

This CDR3 reads CASSLLGTASYEQYF. The DNA of the CDR3 is TGTGCCAGCAGCTTGTTGGGGACAGCTTCCTACGAGCAGTACTTC. The chain is built from TRBV5-6 and TRBJ2-7; 7 bases fit TRBD1. J gave up 1 base and V 1 base, and 5 bases lay outside the gene matches. The CDR3 consists of 15 residues. CDR1 and CDR2 (germline): SGHDT, YYEEEE.

In the case of this clone: In the same sample, other DNA sequences code for this CDR3. The chain joins TRBV5-1 to TRBJ2-7; 7 nucleotides match TRBD2. CDR3 length: 12 amino acids. Trimming removed 0 bases from V and 7 bases from J; junction bases left unmatched: 1. Germline V lookup: CDR1 SGHRS, CDR2 YFSETQ. The CDR3 here is CASSLGAGEQYF. In DNA, the CDR3 is TGCGCCAGCAGCTTGGGAGCGGGGGAGCAGTACTTC.

The rearrangement uses TRBV5-1 and TRBJ1-6; perhaps TRBD1 as D (5 bases). The CDR3 extends over 17 amino acids. CDR1 is SGHRS, CDR2 YFSETQ, per germline. Trimming removed 0 bases from V and 0 bases from J, with 10 bases in between. The CDR3 DNA follows: TGCGCCAGCAGCTTGGGACAGACGAGCTCCTATAATTCACCCCTCCACTTT. Protein sequence: CASSLGQTSSYNSPLHF.

The J gene is TRBJ2-1, the V gene TRBV15; D is possibly TRBD1 (6 bases). Germline V gives CDR1 LNHNV, CDR2 YYDKDF (reference sequence). The CDR3 runs to 14 residues. Between the trimmed V and J ends, which lost 6 bases and 9 bases, there was a span of 18 bases. CDR3 nucleotide sequence: TGTGCCACCAGATTTGAGACAGGCTATCTTGAGCAGTTCTTC. It translates to CATRFETGYLEQFF.

The chain links TRBV7-2 to TRBJ1-5; maybe TRBD1 (6 bases). Trimming removed 5 bases at V and 1 base at J, with 21 bases between. The CDR3 runs to 18 residues. Germline V gene lookup returns CDR1 SGHTA and CDR2 FQGNSA. The CDR3 DNA reads as TGTGCCAGCAGCCCAGGTGGGCAGGGGCACACAAGCAATCAGCCCCAGCATTTT. It yields the protein CASSPGGQGHTSNQPQHF. Variable domain in full (rest from reference TRBV7-2 and TRBJ1-5): GAGVSQSPSNKVTEKGKDVELRCDPISGHTALYWYRQSLGQGLEFLIYFQGNSAPDKSGLPSDRFSAERTGGSVSTLTIQRTQQEDSAVYLCASSPGGQGHTSNQPQHFGDGTRLSIL.

The V call is TRBV7-6, the J call TRBJ2-5; D is possibly TRBD2 (6 bases). The CDR3 is 15 residues long. Germline CDR1 SGHVS, CDR2 FNYEAQ. V lost 4 bases to trimming and J lost 5 bases, with 17 bases between them. The CDR3 reads CASSSSAGNGETQYF. CDR3 DNA: TGTGCCAGCAGCTCGTCGGCGGGGAACGGGGAGACCCAGTACTTC.

The V and J genes are TRBV10-3 and TRBJ1-5; no clear D gene. CDR3 length equals 14 residues. CDR1 is ENHRY and CDR2 is SYGVKD in the germline V gene. V was cut by 11 bases and J by 0 bases, with 14 bases left in between. The CDR3 sequence: CASAEGNSNQPQHF. In DNA, the CDR3 is TGTGCCTCCGCGGAGGGTAATAGCAATCAGCCCCAGCATTTT.

V usage is TRBV4-2 and J usage is TRBJ2-1, with D possibly matching TRBD1 (5 bases). Germline V lookup: CDR1 LGHNA, CDR2 YNFKEQ. The CDR3 length is 16 residues. Trimming left V 3 bases short and J 6 bases short, with 18 bases between. CDR3 in amino acids: CASSHQRAGKLNEQFF. CDR3 in DNA: TGTGCCAGCAGCCACCAAAGGGCAGGGAAACTCAATGAGCAGTTCTTC.

V usage is TRBV7-2 and J usage is TRBJ2-7; 10 nucleotides match TRBD1. J gave up 3 bases and V 7 bases, and 9 bases lay outside the gene matches. Germline V gene data show CDR1 as SGHTA and CDR2 as FQGNSA. This CDR3 contains 15 residues. CDR3 nucleotides: TGTGCCAGCAACCGGGACAGGGGTTGGAGCTACGAGCAGTACTTC. It specifies CASNRDRGWSYEQYF.

As regards this clone: This same CDR3 is encoded by further DNA sequences in the sample. The V gene is TRBV5-1, the J gene TRBJ2-7; no definite D call. V lost 0 bases to trimming and J lost 1 base, with 8 bases between them. Germline loops: CDR1 SGHRS, CDR2 YFSETQ. The CDR3 is 14 residues long. The CDR3: CASSLGQASYEQYF. DNA for the CDR3: TGCGCCAGCAGCTTGGGTCAAGCTTCCTACGAGCAGTACTTC.

Only one count was recorded for this clone. This chain links TRBV7-9 with TRBJ2-7, with 7 bases fitting TRBD1. Germline-derived CDR1 and CDR2 are SEHNR and FQNEAQ (reference sequence). Losses at the gene ends were 5 bases for V and 4 bases for J; bases not matched to a gene: 8. The CDR3 is made up of 14 amino acids. In DNA, the CDR3 is TGTGCCAGCAGCCACGTAACAGGGGATTACGAGCAGTACTTC. Amino acid sequence: CASSHVTGDYEQYF.

The rearrangement links TRBV18 to TRBJ1-2, with D possibly being TRBD1 (6 bases). V lost 1 base and J lost 0, with 9 bases in between. This CDR3 region has 15 residues. Germline values: CDR1 KGHSH, CDR2 LQKENI. As DNA, the CDR3 is TGTGCCAGCTCACCACTGGACAGCTCTAACTATGGCTACACCTTC. Its protein product is CASSPLDSSNYGYTF.

This chain's CDR3 is CASSTDRGAAGELFF. CDR3 nucleotides: TGTGCCAGCAGTACAGACAGGGGAGCGGCCGGGGAGCTGTTTTTT. This rearrangement joins TRBV6-1 to TRBJ2-2; TRBD1 matches 8 bases. The J segment lost 6 bases and the V segment lost 5 bases, leaving 8 bases of the junction unmatched. The CDR3 loop spans 15 amino acids. Germline CDR1 reads MNHNS; CDR2 reads SASEGT.

This clone was seen more than once but under ten times. The rearrangement links TRBV2 to TRBJ2-5; 10 bases line up with TRBD2. The germline V gene has CDR1 SNHLY and CDR2 FYNNEI. V lost 6 bases to trimming and J lost 1 base; unmatched junction nucleotides: 5. The CDR3 is 15 amino acids. The CDR3: CASSSVAGGQETQYF. The CDR3 DNA reads as TGTGCCAGCAGCTCGGTAGCGGGGGGCCAAGAGACCCAGTACTTC. Full variable domain (rest looked up from reference TRBV2 and TRBJ2-5): EPEVTQTPSHQVTQMGQEVILRCVPISNHLYFYWYRQILGQKVEFLVSFYNNEISEKSEIFDDQFSVERPDGSNFTLKIRSTKLEDSAMYFCASSSVAGGQETQYFGPGTRLLVL.

The chain couples TRBV6-1 to TRBJ2-1; TRBD1 agrees at 8 bases. CDR3 length equals 15 residues. Germline CDR1 is MNHNS and CDR2 is SASEGT. Trimming took 3 bases from V and 8 from J; bases not matched to a gene: 9. The CDR3 loop reads CASSDRWTGPDEQFF. CDR3 sequence (DNA): TGTGCCAGCAGTGATAGGTGGACAGGGCCTGATGAGCAGTTCTTC.

This sequence joins TRBV11-2 and TRBJ1-2, with D maybe TRBD1 (5 bases). Germline CDR1 and CDR2: SGHAT and FQNNGV. V lost 6 bases, J lost 6 bases, and 11 bases lay in between. The CDR3 extends over 12 amino acids. This CDR3 is CASSSRVDGYTF. DNA of the CDR3: TGTGCCAGCAGTTCCAGGGTTGATGGCTACACCTTC.

The CDR3 DNA reads as TGTGCCAGCAGCTTCCGCAGCAGCGATAATGAGCAGTTCTTC. Encoded protein: CASSFRSSDNEQFF. The J gene is TRBJ2-1, the V gene TRBV7-8; D remains unclear. The V gene's germline CDR1 is SGHVS and CDR2 FQNEAQ. V was shortened by 3 bases and J by 7 bases, with 13 bases between the two germline ends. The CDR3 runs to 14 residues.